This T cell receptor beta chain was obtained from a study of neurological immune-mediated disorders. Findings and caveats of the study: Across subjects, no CDR3 amino acid sequence appeared in expanded clones of more than one subject, a finding that suggested private repertoires in all groups.

Time point given: longitudinal time-point 3. The unsorted libraries originated from 2 million PBMCs kept at -80 C. Each TCR transcript was tagged with a 10-nucleotide random UMI during 5'RACE. Over 200 million TCR-beta sequences from 15-18 subjects were obtained in each sequencing run. TCRdb itself ran the 5' RACE reads through MiXCR, one entry per CDR3 protein. The profile covers around 100,000 distinct CDR3 sequences, with roughly 10% appearing a single time and approximately 3.4% taken by the ten largest. CDR3 length: 16 residues. Germline values: CDR1 SGHVS, CDR2 FQNEAQ. J lost 6 bases, V lost 1 base, and 8 bases had no gene match. This clonotype was seen ten or more times. Its antigen is still unknown.

The sample comprised PBMCs. The chain joins TRBV7-8 to TRBJ2-1; TRBD2 matches 8 bases. This receptor was taken from a female donor with HTLV-1-associated myelopathy (HAM/TSP). The CDR3 region is CASSLVGLGAVNEQFF. In DNA form, the CDR3 reads TGTGCCAGCAGCTTAGTGGGACTAGGCGCGGTCAATGAGCAGTTCTTC.